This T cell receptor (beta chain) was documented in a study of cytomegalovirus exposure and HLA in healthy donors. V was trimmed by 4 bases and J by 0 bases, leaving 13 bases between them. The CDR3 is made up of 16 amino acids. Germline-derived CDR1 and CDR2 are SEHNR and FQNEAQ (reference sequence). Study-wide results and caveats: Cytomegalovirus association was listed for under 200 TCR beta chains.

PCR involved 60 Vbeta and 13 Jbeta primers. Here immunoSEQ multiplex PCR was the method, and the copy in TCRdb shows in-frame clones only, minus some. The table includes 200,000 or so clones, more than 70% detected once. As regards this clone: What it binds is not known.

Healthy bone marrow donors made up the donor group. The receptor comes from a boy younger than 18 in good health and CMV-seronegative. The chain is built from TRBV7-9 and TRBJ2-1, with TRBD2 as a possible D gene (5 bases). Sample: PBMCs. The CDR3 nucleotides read TGTGCCAGCAGCTGGGGAGCCCGCAGCTCCTACAATGAGCAGTTCTTC. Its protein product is CASSWGARSSYNEQFF.